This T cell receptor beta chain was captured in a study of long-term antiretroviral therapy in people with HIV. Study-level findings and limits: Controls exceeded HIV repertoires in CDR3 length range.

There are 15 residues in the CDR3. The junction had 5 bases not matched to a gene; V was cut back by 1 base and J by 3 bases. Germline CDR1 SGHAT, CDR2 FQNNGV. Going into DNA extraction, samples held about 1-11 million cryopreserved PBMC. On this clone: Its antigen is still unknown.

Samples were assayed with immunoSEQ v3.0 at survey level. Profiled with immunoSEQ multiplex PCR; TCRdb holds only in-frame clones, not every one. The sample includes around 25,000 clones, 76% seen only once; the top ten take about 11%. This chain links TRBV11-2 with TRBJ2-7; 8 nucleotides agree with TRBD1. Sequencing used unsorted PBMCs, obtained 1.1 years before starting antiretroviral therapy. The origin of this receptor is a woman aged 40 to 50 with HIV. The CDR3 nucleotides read TGTGCCAGCAGCTTAGGAGCCACAGGGGGCTACGAGCAGTACTTC. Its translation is CASSLGATGGYEQYF. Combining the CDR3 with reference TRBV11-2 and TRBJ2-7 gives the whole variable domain EAGVAQSPRYKIIEKRQSVAFWCNPISGHATLYWYQQILGQGPKLLIQFQNNGVVDDSQLPKDRFSAERLKGVDSTLKIQPAKLEDSAVYLCASSLGATGGYEQYFGPGTRLTVT.